The next 2 T cell receptor beta chains were all read from a single sample in a study of identical twins. TCRdb used MiXCR to reprocess the 5' RACE reads, holding one entry per CDR3 protein. The table shows around 230,000 distinct CDR3 sequences, with roughly 7.1% occurring only once. These data are also associated with another study on T cells expressing NK-cell markers.

Source material: CD8+ T cells sorted from blood. The receptors stem from a woman between 18 and 30 years old in good health.

Ten or more counts support this clonotype. The rearrangement links TRBV7-8 to TRBJ2-1; no firm D call. From germline, CDR1 is SGHVS and CDR2 FQNEAQ. Trimming cost V 1 base and J 2 bases, with 3 bases left between them. This CDR3 spans 13 amino acids. CDR3 nucleotide sequence: TGTGCCAGCAGCTTAGATACCTACAATGAGCAGTTCTTC. Its protein is CASSLDTYNEQFF.

V usage is TRBV14 and J usage is TRBJ2-7; 10 nucleotides match TRBD1. Trimming at V came to 1 base and at J to 4 bases, leaving 7 bases not matched to a gene. The CDR3 runs 16 residues. Germline CDR1 SGHDN, CDR2 FVKESK. The chain's CDR3 is CASSQVRDRGKYEQYF. CDR3 sequence (DNA): TGTGCCAGCAGCCAAGTCCGGGACAGGGGAAAGTACGAGCAGTACTTC. Complete variable domain (other parts from reference TRBV14 and TRBJ2-7): EAGVTQFPSHSVIEKGQTVTLRCDPISGHDNLYWYRRVMGKEIKFLLHFVKESKQDESGMPNNRFLAERTGGTYSTLKVQPAELEDSGVYFCASSQVRDRGKYEQYFGPGTRLTVT.